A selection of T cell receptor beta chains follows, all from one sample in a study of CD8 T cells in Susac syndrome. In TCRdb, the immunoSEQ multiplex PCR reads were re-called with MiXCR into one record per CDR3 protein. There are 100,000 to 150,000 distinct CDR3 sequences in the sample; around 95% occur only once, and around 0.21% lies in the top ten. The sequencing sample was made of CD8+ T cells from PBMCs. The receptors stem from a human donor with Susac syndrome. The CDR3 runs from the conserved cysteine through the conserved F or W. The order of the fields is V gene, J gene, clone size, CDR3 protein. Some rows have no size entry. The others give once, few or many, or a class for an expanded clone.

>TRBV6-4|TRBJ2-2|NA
CASSAASTGELFF
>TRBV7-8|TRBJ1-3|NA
CASSLGSSSENTIYF
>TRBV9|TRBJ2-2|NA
CASSEGDMATGELFF
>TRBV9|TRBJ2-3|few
CASSPPSTDTQYF
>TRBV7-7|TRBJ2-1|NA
CASSLAEGGYNEQFF
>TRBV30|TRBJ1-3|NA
CAWSYQGAGNTIYF
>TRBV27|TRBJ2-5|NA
CASSLRGRVETQYF
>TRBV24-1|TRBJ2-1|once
CATSGGRSDEQFF
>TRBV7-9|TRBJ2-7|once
CASRPQGGLEQYF
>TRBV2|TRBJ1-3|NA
CASSSGSSGNTIYF
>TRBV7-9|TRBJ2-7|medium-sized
CASSRAQIYEQYF
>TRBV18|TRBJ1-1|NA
CASSPPVGRGTEAFF
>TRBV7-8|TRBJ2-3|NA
CASSLALAGGGNGPDTQYF
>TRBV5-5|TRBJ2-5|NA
CASSLVESGEETQYF
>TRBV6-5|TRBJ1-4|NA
CASSDDRGTNEKLFF
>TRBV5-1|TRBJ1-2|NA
CASSLDREGYTF
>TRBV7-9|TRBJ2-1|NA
CASSLGDYPIF
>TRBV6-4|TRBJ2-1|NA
CASSDSSGGTYNEQFF
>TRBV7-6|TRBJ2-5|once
CASSLTGAETQYF
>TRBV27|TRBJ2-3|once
CAASDGGARGLEYF
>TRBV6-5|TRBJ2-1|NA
CASTSLGWIYNEQFF
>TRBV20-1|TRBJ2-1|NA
CSGGTSPLSYNEQFF
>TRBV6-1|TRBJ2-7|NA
CASSLSGTESYEQYF
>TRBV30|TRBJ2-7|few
CAWSVLSGLEQYF
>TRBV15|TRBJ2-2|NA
CATSRGRNTGELFF
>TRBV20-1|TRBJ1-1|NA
CSARGGQGITEAFF
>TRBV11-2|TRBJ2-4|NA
CASTRWGDGKNIQYF
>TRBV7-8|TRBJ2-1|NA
CASSFLRRGGFNEQFF
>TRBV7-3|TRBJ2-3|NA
CASSLNGGAPTDTQYF
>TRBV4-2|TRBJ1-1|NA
CASSQDEGRGGTEAFF
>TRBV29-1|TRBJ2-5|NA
CSGYTGVQETQYF